Listed here is a single TCR beta chain. Per the study methods: Quantification of nucleated cells was approximated via reference gene primer amplification. Assay: immunoSEQ multiplex PCR; the TCRdb copy retains only in-frame clones and omits some. The V and J calls and clone size were taken over from that table, and D and trimming were inferred from the DNA. Of about 110,000 clones listed, 65% to 90% are singletons. This entry is derived from a study of blood T cell repertoires in COVID-19. Study overall: Collection of acute and convalescent COVID-19 samples took place in the United States, Italy and Spain. T cells, B-cell-depleted T cells, or PBMCs provided the cDNA or gDNA that served as material.

J gave up 6 bases and V 4 bases, and 7 bases lay outside the gene matches. This CDR3 spans 15 amino acids. CDR1 and CDR2 (germline): SGHRS, YFSETQ. The sequencing input was peripheral blood. The chain has TRBV5-1 and TRBJ2-2, with 9 positions matching TRBD1. This TCR was recovered from a woman between 55 and 75 years old with acute or convalescent COVID-19. The CDR3 nucleotides read TGCGCCAGCAGCGGTACAGGGGGCCCTGCCGGGGAGCTGTTTTTT. Amino acids: CASSGTGGPAGELFF.